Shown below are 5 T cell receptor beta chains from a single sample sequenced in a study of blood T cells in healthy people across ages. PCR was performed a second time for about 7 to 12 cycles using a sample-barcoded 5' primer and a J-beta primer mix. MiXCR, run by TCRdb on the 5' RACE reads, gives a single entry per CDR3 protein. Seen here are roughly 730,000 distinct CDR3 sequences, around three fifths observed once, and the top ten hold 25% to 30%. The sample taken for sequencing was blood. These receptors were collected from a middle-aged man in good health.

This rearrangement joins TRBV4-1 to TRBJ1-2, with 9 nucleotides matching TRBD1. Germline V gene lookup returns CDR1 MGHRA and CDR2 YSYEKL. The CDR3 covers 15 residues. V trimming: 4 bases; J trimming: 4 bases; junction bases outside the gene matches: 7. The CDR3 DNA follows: TGCGCCAGCAGCCCAACAGGGGGCACTGGCTATGGCTACACCTTC. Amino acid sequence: CASSPTGGTGYGYTF.

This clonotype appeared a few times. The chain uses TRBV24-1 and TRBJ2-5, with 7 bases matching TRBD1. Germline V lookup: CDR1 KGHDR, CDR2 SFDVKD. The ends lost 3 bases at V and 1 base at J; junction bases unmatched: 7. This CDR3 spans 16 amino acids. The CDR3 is CATSDTTGDSQETQYF. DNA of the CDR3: TGTGCCACCAGTGATACAACCGGGGACAGCCAAGAGACCCAGTACTTC.

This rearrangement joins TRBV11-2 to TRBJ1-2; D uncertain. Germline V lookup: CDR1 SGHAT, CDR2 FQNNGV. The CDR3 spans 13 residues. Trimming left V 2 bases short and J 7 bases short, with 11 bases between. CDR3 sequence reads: CASSLLGYSGYTF. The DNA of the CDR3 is TGTGCCAGCAGCTTATTAGGGTACTCTGGCTACACCTTC.

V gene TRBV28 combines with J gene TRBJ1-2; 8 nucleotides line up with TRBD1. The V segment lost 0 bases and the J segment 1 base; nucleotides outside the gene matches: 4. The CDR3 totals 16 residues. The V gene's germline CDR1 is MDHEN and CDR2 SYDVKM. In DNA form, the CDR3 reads TGTGCCAGCAGTTTATGGGGACAGGCCAATAACTATGGCTACACCTTC. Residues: CASSLWGQANNYGYTF.

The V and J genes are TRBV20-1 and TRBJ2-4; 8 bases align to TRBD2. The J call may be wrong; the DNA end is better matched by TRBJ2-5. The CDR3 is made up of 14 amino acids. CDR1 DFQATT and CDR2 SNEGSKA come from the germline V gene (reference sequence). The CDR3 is CSAAPGAGVETQYF. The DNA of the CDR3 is TGCAGTGCGGCGCCTGGAGCGGGAGTGGAGACCCAGTACTTC.